What follows are 5 T cell receptor beta chains derived from one specimen sequenced in a study of read filtering for tumor transcriptome and immune sequencing (TCRdb year 2020). Sequenced on an Illumina HiSeq 4000. Starting from approximately 400 ng RNA, TCR libraries were constructed with the Immunoverse kit using molecular barcoded adaptors that cover the alpha/delta and beta/gamma chains. TCRdb passed the public sequencing reads through fastp at Q25 and MiXCR, retaining productive beta sequences. For every CDR3 protein sequence, its rows merge into one entry that carries the most common genes and DNA. The sample has 40,000 or so distinct CDR3 sequences on record, around an eighth of them singletons. The top ten clonotypes cover 6% to 7% of the sample. What was sequenced was a population of CD138-negative cells sorted from bone marrow. The sample's cell subset or site label, decoded: bone marrow mononuclear cells depleted of CD138+ plasma/myeloma cells by negative magnetic selection. The receptors were sampled from a donor at least 40 years old with multiple myeloma.

This clonotype turned up a few times. Being one base from a much bigger clone, this may be a read error. The V call is TRBV20-1, the J call TRBJ1-5; TRBD1 matches 8 bases. Per the germline V gene, CDR1 is DFQATT and CDR2 is SNEGSKA (reference sequence). The V and J ends lost 8 bases and 0 bases, in that order; junction bases with no gene match: 9. The length of the CDR3 is 15 residues. CDR3 in DNA: TGCAGTAAAAGACTTGGACAGGGTAGCAATCAGCCCCAGCATTTT. Translating gives CSKRLGQGSNQPQHF.

This clonotype was picked up many times. The V and J genes are TRBV11-2 and TRBJ2-7; D perhaps matches TRBD2 (6 bases). The V gene's germline CDR1 is SGHAT and CDR2 FQNNGV. This CDR3 has 12 residues. V lost 2 bases and J 13 bases, leaving 15 bases between the germline ends. In DNA form, the CDR3 reads TGTGCCAGCAGCTTATCAGGGACTGGGGAATACTTC. Translating gives CASSLSGTGEYF.

There are many counts of this clonotype. This rearrangement joins TRBV4-1 to TRBJ2-7; D is possibly TRBD1 (5 bases). CDR1 is MGHRA, CDR2 YSYEKL, per germline. The CDR3 runs to 14 residues. V was pared by 6 bases and J by 2 bases, with 14 bases between. The CDR3 coding sequence is TGCGCCAGCAGAAGCTTCCAGGGAACCTACGAGCAGTACTTC. Its protein is CASRSFQGTYEQYF.

This clonotype was observed many times. The gene calls are TRBV7-8 and TRBJ2-2; a possible D gene is TRBD2 (5 bases). Germline lookup yields CDR1 SGHVS and CDR2 FQNEAQ. V lost 7 bases and J lost 4, with 13 bases in between. The CDR3 length is 14 residues. The CDR3 here is CASTPGVLTGELFF. CDR3 nucleotides: TGTGCCAGCACCCCCGGGGTGCTCACCGGGGAGCTGTTTTTT. The complete variable domain, with remaining parts taken from reference TRBV7-8 and TRBJ2-2, reads GAGVSQSPRYKVAKRGQDVALRCDPISGHVSLFWYQQALGQGPEFLTYFQNEAQLDKSGLPSDRFFAERPEGSVSTLKIQRTQQEDSAVYLCASTPGVLTGELFFGEGSRLTVL.

This clonotype was seen a few times. The V gene is TRBV7-9, the J gene TRBJ1-1; 12 bases match TRBD1. CDR3 size: 15 residues. Germline loops: CDR1 SEHNR, CDR2 FQNEAQ (reference sequence). The junction had 9 bases not matched to a gene; V was cut back by 3 bases and J by 10 bases. DNA of the CDR3: TGTGCCAGCAGCTTCGGGACAGGGGGCCATCAAGGAGCTTTCTTT. Its translation is CASSFGTGGHQGAFF.